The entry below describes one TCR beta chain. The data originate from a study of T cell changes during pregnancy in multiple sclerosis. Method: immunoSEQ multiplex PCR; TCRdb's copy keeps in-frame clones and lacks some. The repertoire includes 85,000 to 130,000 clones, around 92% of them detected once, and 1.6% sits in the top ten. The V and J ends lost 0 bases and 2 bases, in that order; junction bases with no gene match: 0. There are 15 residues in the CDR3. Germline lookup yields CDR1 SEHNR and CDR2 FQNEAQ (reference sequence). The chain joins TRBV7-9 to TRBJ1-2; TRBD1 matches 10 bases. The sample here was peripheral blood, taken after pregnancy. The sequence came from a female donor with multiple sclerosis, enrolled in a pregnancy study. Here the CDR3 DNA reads TGTGCCAGCAGCTTAGCGGGACAGGGGAACTATGGCTACACCTTC. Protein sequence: CASSLAGQGNYGYTF.